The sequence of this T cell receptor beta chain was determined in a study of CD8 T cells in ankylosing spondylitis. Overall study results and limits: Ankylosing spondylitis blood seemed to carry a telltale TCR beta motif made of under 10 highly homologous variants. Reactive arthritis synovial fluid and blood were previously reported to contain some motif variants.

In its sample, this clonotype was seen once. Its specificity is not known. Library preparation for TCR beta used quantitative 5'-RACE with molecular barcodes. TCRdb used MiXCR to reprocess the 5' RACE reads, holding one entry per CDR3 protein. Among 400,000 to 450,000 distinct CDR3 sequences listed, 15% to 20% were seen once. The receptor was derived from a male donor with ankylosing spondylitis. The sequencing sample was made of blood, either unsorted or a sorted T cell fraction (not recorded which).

DNA for the CDR3: TGTGCCAGCAGCCCCAGGTCCGGTGACTCCTACGAGCAGTACTTC. This gives the protein CASSPRSGDSYEQYF. The chain carries TRBV6-1 and TRBJ2-7; no clear D gene. Trimming cost V 6 bases and J 0 bases, with 15 bases left between them. This CDR3 spans 15 amino acids. CDR1 MNHNS and CDR2 SASEGT come from the germline V gene.